This TCR beta chain came from a study of shared clonotypes between healthy human individuals. Turning to the study itself: Donors, aged 18 to 49, were a couple of women and three men. Study-wide results and caveats: Depth of sequencing was expected to influence donor clonotype sharing. A generally larger estimated richness was seen in naive subsets than in memory subsets.

Germline V CDR1 and CDR2: ENHRY, SYGVKD. CDR3 length: 15 amino acids. V dropped 2 bases and J dropped 5 bases, with 15 bases sitting between them. Comments on this clone: The antigen is not known.

Sequencing used immunoSEQ multiplex PCR; TCRdb keeps in-frame clones, though not all of them. This sample has 950,000 to 1,100,000 clones, with under 80% found just once. Adult donors, all healthy and HIV-negative, had no recent acute infections or vaccinations. The TCR originated in a man aged 18 to 29 in good health. Sequencing was done on a sample of memory CD4+ T cells sorted from blood. Described subset: CD45RA-negative fraction. V is TRBV10-3 and J is TRBJ1-1; D call uncertain. CDR3 loop: CAISEKGSAWTEAFF. The CDR3 DNA reads as TGTGCCATCAGTGAGAAGGGAAGTGCGTGGACTGAAGCTTTCTTT.